This T cell receptor beta chain appears in the sequencing data of a study of technical replicates of blood from several donors (dated by TCRdb to about 2017). Library creation used the immunoSEQ multiplex PCR assay. This immuneACCESS table, as held by TCRdb, lists in-frame sequences with V and J called but not all clones. Of the missing ones, under half trace to an unresolved V gene in checked studies; the others have no known cause. This sample is represented by approximately 81,000 clones; approximately 80% of them were singletons. The ten largest clones capture roughly 3.7% of the sample. On this clone itself: Its antigen has not been determined. It has no much larger one-base neighbor in the sample; base qualities were not kept.

Sample: PBMCs. This TCR derives from a human donor in good health. Some clones in this sample may be carry-over from other donors' samples.

The base sequence is TGTGCCAGCAGTGACAGGGGTGGACAGCCCCAGCATTTT. This sequence encodes CASSDRGGQPQHF. The V and J genes are TRBV6-4 and TRBJ1-5; TRBD1 could be the D gene, as 5 bases match. V sheds 2 bases and J sheds 7 bases, leaving 9 bases between their ends. The CDR3 contains 13 residues, cysteine and phenylalanine counted. The entry retains the CDR3 DNA only, 39 bases that are in frame from base 1. The germline V gene sets CDR1 to MRHNA and CDR2 to SNTAGT.